One and the same sample provided the 31 T cell receptor beta chains below, sequenced in a study of cytomegalovirus exposure and HLA in healthy donors. The study ran its PCR with 60 Vbeta and 13 Jbeta primers. Only in-frame clones appear in the TCRdb table, and some are missing; sequencing was by immunoSEQ multiplex PCR. Of about 190,000 clones detected, approximately 81% appear once; the ten largest clones hold roughly 2%. Sample: PBMCs. Receptors were obtained from a woman under 30 in good health and CMV-seropositive.

This chain connects TRBV5-4 to TRBJ2-3, with 10 positions matching TRBD2. The CDR3 sequence is 16 residues long. With V trimmed by 4 bases and J by 3 bases, 8 bases remained unmatched. CDR1 and CDR2 (germline): SGHNT, YYREEE (reference sequence). The CDR3: CASSLTLAGRTDTQYF. Written as DNA, the CDR3 is TGTGCCAGCAGCCTCACACTAGCGGGGAGAACAGATACGCAGTATTTT.

The J gene is TRBJ1-5, the V gene TRBV4-2, with 8 bases matching TRBD1. Germline lookup yields CDR1 LGHNA and CDR2 YNFKEQ. Trimming took 0 bases from V and 1 from J; bases not matched to a gene: 8. The CDR3 is 18 amino acids. The CDR3 bases are TGTGCCAGCAGCCAAGATAGGGCAGGGGGCGGGAGCAATCAGCCCCAGCATTTT. As protein: CASSQDRAGGGSNQPQHF.

This chain uses TRBV15 with TRBJ1-5; tentatively, D is TRBD1 (6 bases). The CDR3 contains 17 residues. CDR1 LNHNV and CDR2 YYDKDF come from the germline V gene (reference sequence). V lost 0 bases and J lost 4, with 16 bases in between. As DNA, the CDR3 is TGTGCCACCAGCAGAGAGTTGACAGGTCCAAAAAATCAGCCCCAGCATTTT. It encodes CATSRELTGPKNQPQHF.

The chain recombines TRBV7-2 with TRBJ2-5; 7 bases map to TRBD1. V shed 5 bases and J 2 bases; nucleotides not matched to a gene: 5. The CDR3 loop spans 14 amino acids. Germline-derived CDR1 and CDR2 are SGHTA and FQGNSA. CDR3 amino acids: CASSPRTGQETQYF. CDR3 bases: TGTGCCAGCAGCCCGAGGACAGGTCAAGAGACCCAGTACTTC.

This chain links TRBV7-9 with TRBJ2-3; D is possibly TRBD1 (6 bases). This CDR3 contains 16 residues. V was clipped by 3 bases and J by 2 bases, with 15 bases between them. Looked up from germline, CDR1 is SEHNR and CDR2 is FQNEAQ (reference sequence). CDR3 sequence: CASSFHRVPYTDTQYF. The CDR3, as DNA: TGTGCCAGCAGCTTCCACAGGGTCCCCTACACAGATACGCAGTATTTT.

The rearrangement links TRBV7-9 to TRBJ2-3; 8 positions match TRBD2. Germline V gene lookup returns CDR1 SEHNR and CDR2 FQNEAQ (reference sequence). Trimming cost V 5 bases and J 6 bases; bases outside gene matches: 7. The CDR3 spans 14 residues. Here the CDR3 DNA reads TGTGCCAGCAGCCCAAGCGGGGGAGTCGATACGCAGTATTTT. This encodes CASSPSGGVDTQYF.

The chain joins TRBV30 to TRBJ2-3; the D gene is possibly TRBD1 (5 bases). V gave up 5 bases and J gave up 2 bases, with 11 bases separating them. The V gene's germline CDR1 is GTSNPN and CDR2 SVGIG (reference sequence). The CDR3 totals 13 residues. The CDR3 here is CAWQGYDTDTQYF. The CDR3 DNA follows: TGTGCCTGGCAGGGTTATGACACAGATACGCAGTATTTT.

For this clone: A junction end diverges from the germline sequence, so it may reflect a read error. This CDR3 is CASSPPRQGATGANGLTF. CDR3 DNA: TGTGCCAGCTCACCACCGCGACAGGGGGCGACTGGGGCCAACGGCCTGACTTTC. The chain employs TRBV18 and TRBJ2-6; the match to TRBD1 covers 10 bases. Germline CDR1 is KGHSH and CDR2 is LQKENI. This CDR3 has 18 amino acids. The full variable domain, completed using reference TRBV18 and TRBJ2-6, is NAGVMQNPRHLVRRRGQEARLRCSPMKGHSHVYWYRQLPEEGLKFMVYLQKENIIDESGMPKERFSAEFPKEGPSILRIQQVVRGDSAAYFCASSPPRQGATGANGLTFGAGSRLTVL.

This sequence joins TRBV7-9 and TRBJ1-1; D not certain. The CDR3 is 18 amino acids. Trimming shortened V by 0 bases and J by 6 bases, and 23 bases separated the two germline ends. Looked up from germline, CDR1 is SEHNR and CDR2 is FQNEAQ (reference sequence). The CDR3 bases are TGTGCCAGCAGCTTAGCGTTTTTGGGGAGGAAACAGAAGGCTGAAGCTTTCTTT. It codes for CASSLAFLGRKQKAEAFF.

This clone appeared a few times. The CDR3 spells CASSPTGVLYNEQFF. The DNA of the CDR3 is TGTGCCAGCAGTCCAACAGGGGTTCTCTACAATGAGCAGTTCTTC. The chain joins TRBV27 to TRBJ2-1; 7 bases align to TRBD1. V shed 5 bases, J shed 3 bases, and the junction held 7 bases outside the gene matches. The CDR3 extends over 15 amino acids. Looked up from germline, CDR1 is MNHEY and CDR2 is SMNVEV (reference sequence).

The chain is built from TRBV7-3 and TRBJ2-2; 7 positions match TRBD1. Looked up from germline, CDR1 is SGHTA and CDR2 is FQGTGA. Germline trimming cut 4 bases from V and 0 bases from J; bases unmatched to any gene: 2. The CDR3 is made up of 15 amino acids. The DNA of the CDR3 is TGTGCCAGCAGCTCCGACAGGGCGAACACCGGGGAGCTGTTTTTT. Residues: CASSSDRANTGELFF.

This clone has only a few counts. The chain recombines TRBV9 with TRBJ2-7; D remains ambiguous. Trimming stripped 0 bases from V and 6 bases from J, with 10 bases between. The CDR3 consists of 13 residues. The germline V gene has CDR1 SGDLS and CDR2 YYNGEE. For the CDR3, the DNA is TGTGCCAGCAGCGTAGAGGAATGGAGCGAGCAGTACTTC. It yields the protein CASSVEEWSEQYF.

This rearrangement joins TRBV5-1 to TRBJ2-5, with TRBD1 matching 7 bases. The J call is uncertain, as TRBJ2-7 better fits the DNA end. The CDR3 loop spans 14 amino acids. CDR1 is SGHRS and CDR2 is YFSETQ in the germline V gene. CDR3 sequence (DNA): TGCGCCAGCAGCTGGACGGACAGGAACTACGAGCAGTACTTC. It is translated as CASSWTDRNYEQYF.

The chain employs TRBV2 and TRBJ2-3, with TRBD2 identical over 11 bases. In germline, CDR1 is SNHLY, CDR2 FYNNEI. Trimming at V came to 6 bases and at J to 3 bases, leaving 5 bases not matched to a gene. CDR3 length equals 15 residues. The CDR3 protein is CASSEGLAETDTQYF. The CDR3 DNA reads TGTGCCAGCAGCGAGGGACTAGCGGAGACAGATACGCAGTATTTT.

To note about this clone: The same CDR3 also results from other DNA sequences found in this sample. V usage is TRBV4-1 and J usage is TRBJ2-5; TRBD1 agrees at 8 bases. CDR3 length equals 15 residues. J lost 1 base, V lost 3 bases, and 4 bases had no gene match. Germline CDR1 and CDR2: MGHRA and YSYEKL. CDR3 residues: CASSQEGTGQETQYF. The CDR3 nucleotides are TGCGCCAGCAGCCAGGAGGGGACAGGCCAAGAGACCCAGTACTTC.

The V gene is TRBV30, the J gene TRBJ1-4, with 10 bases aligning to TRBD1. The CDR3 loop spans 18 amino acids. Trimming at V came to 0 bases and at J to 10 bases, leaving 17 bases not matched to a gene. CDR1 is GTSNPN and CDR2 is SVGIG in the germline V gene (reference sequence). The CDR3: CAWSVRGTGASSGGKLFF. Here the CDR3 DNA reads TGTGCCTGGAGTGTACGGGGGACAGGGGCCTCTTCGGGTGGAAAACTGTTTTTT.

The chain joins TRBV9 to TRBJ1-6; TRBD1 is a possible D gene (5 bases). Germline V gene data show CDR1 as SGDLS and CDR2 as YYNGEE. The CDR3 contains 17 residues. Deletions cut 4 bases from V and 0 bases from J, with 14 bases between. CDR3 sequence (DNA): TGTGCCAGCAGCATAAGTCACAGGAGCTCCTATAATTCACCCCTCCACTTT. Protein product: CASSISHRSSYNSPLHF.

The CDR3 DNA sequence: TGTGCCAGCTCACCGGGATTACAGGGGTCGGAGCAGTTCTTC. Translated: CASSPGLQGSEQFF. V gene TRBV18 combines with J gene TRBJ2-1, with 7 bases fitting TRBD1. The ends lost 3 bases at V and 10 bases at J; junction bases unmatched: 9. CDR1 is KGHSH, CDR2 LQKENI, per germline. The CDR3 is made up of 14 amino acids.

This clone occurred a few times. The V call is TRBV6-1, the J call TRBJ1-6; D remains unclear. V was pared by 7 bases and J by 7 bases, with 11 bases between. CDR1 is MNHNS and CDR2 is SASEGT in the germline V gene. CDR3 size: 13 residues. Written as DNA, the CDR3 is TGTGCCAGCAAGTTCGGGGAAAATTCACCCCTCCACTTT. Encoded protein: CASKFGENSPLHF.

V and J are TRBV28 and TRBJ2-3, with D possibly being TRBD1 (7 bases). Germline CDR1 reads MDHEN; CDR2 reads SYDVKM. Trimming removed 6 bases at V and 3 bases at J, with 19 bases between. CDR3 length: 16 amino acids. CDR3 coding DNA: TGTGCCAGCAGAGGAGGGGGCCATGTTGATACAGATACGCAGTATTTT. This sequence encodes CASRGGGHVDTDTQYF.

The chain carries TRBV10-2 and TRBJ2-2; weak D call: TRBD2 (6 bases). This CDR3 region has 15 residues. V was cut by 0 bases and J by 7 bases, with 12 bases left in between. CDR1 is WSHSY, CDR2 SAAADI, per germline. CDR3 in amino acids: CASSESSSSGGELFF. The CDR3 coding sequence is TGCGCCAGCAGTGAGTCGAGTAGTAGCGGCGGGGAGCTGTTTTTT.

The CDR3 region is CARSLAVQGACEQYV. CDR3 sequence (DNA): TGTGCCAGAAGCTTGGCCGTACAGGGGGCTTGCGAGCAGTACGTC. V usage is TRBV5-3 and J usage is TRBJ2-7; 9 bases agree with TRBD1. TRBV5-3 qualifies as an ORF whose function is uncertain. The V and J ends lost 0 bases and 6 bases, in that order; junction bases with no gene match: 7. The CDR3 length is 15 residues.

This clone was detected only a few times. The V and J genes are TRBV4-3 and TRBJ2-5; 7 nucleotides match TRBD2. V trimming: 1 base; J trimming: 5 bases; junction bases outside the gene matches: 4. CDR1 is LGHNA and CDR2 is YSLEER in the germline V gene. The CDR3 is 14 amino acids. The CDR3 loop reads CASSQVGGSETQYF. CDR3 bases: TGCGCCAGCAGCCAAGTCGGGGGGTCCGAGACCCAGTACTTC.

In this sample, this clone turned up a few times. The rearrangement links TRBV2 to TRBJ1-5; no definite D call. V was clipped by 6 bases and J by 3 bases, with 9 bases between them. The CDR3 has 13 residues. The germline gives CDR1 SNHLY, CDR2 FYNNEI. CDR3 in DNA: TGTGCCAGCAGGGTAACCTACAATCAGCCCCAGCATTTT. This gives the protein CASRVTYNQPQHF.

This chain links TRBV28 with TRBJ2-1; 10 bases line up with TRBD2. V lost 5 bases, J lost 6 bases, and 10 bases stayed unmatched. Per the germline V gene, CDR1 is MDHEN and CDR2 is SYDVKM. CDR3 length equals 16 residues. The DNA for the CDR3 is TGTGCCAGCAGTCTAGAAAGAGCGGGGGGGATCAATGAGCAGTTCTTC. Amino acids: CASSLERAGGINEQFF.

In its sample, this clone was seen once. The V call is TRBV5-5, the J call TRBJ1-3; 8 bases agree with TRBD1. Germline V lookup: CDR1 SGHKS, CDR2 YYEKEE (reference sequence). Trimming removed 4 bases from V and 4 bases from J; junction bases left unmatched: 13. This CDR3 is 17 amino acids long. DNA of the CDR3: TGTGCCAGCAGCCAATCTTTGGGGGGACAGGCCGGAAACACCATATATTTT. Residues: CASSQSLGGQAGNTIYF.

This chain uses TRBV10-3 with TRBJ2-7, with no clear D. V lost 3 bases to trimming and J lost 3 bases, with 9 bases between them. The CDR3 sequence is 13 residues long. Germline lookup yields CDR1 ENHRY and CDR2 SYGVKD. CDR3 region: CAISDPQSYEQYF. In DNA, the CDR3 is TGTGCCATCAGTGACCCACAGAGCTACGAGCAGTACTTC.

CDR3 loop: CASSLEPGVANEQFF. In nucleotides, the CDR3 is TGCGCCAGCAGCTTGGAGCCAGGGGTAGCCAATGAGCAGTTCTTC. This chain links TRBV5-1 with TRBJ2-1; maybe TRBD1 (6 bases). In germline, CDR1 is SGHRS, CDR2 YFSETQ. CDR3 size: 15 residues. Trimming removed 0 bases from V and 6 bases from J, with 13 bases in between.

This clone was counted between two and nine times. The genes are TRBV6-5 and TRBJ1-5; 8 positions match TRBD1. The ends lost 5 bases at V and 7 bases at J; junction bases unmatched: 7. This CDR3 has 14 residues. Germline loops: CDR1 MNHEY, CDR2 SVGAGI. The chain's CDR3 is CASSTDRGDQPQHF. The DNA for the CDR3 is TGTGCCAGCAGTACCGACAGGGGCGACCAGCCCCAGCATTTT.

The chain is built from TRBV6-1 and TRBJ2-5; D may be TRBD2 (5 bases). The better agreement between TRBJ2-7 and the DNA end casts doubt on the J call. Germline CDR1 and CDR2: MNHNS and SASEGT. The CDR3 runs 14 residues. The CDR3 DNA reads as TGTGCCAGCAGTGTCGGCAGGAGGACCTACGAGCAGTACTTC. Translation: CASSVGRRTYEQYF.

The chain carries TRBV11-2 and TRBJ2-2; D ambiguous. Trimming stripped 1 base from V and 6 bases from J, with 9 bases between. The CDR3 has 14 amino acids. The germline V gene encodes CDR1 SGHAT and CDR2 FQNNGV. The CDR3 sequence is CASSLVYGPGELFF. DNA for the CDR3: TGTGCCAGCAGCTTAGTTTACGGTCCCGGGGAGCTGTTTTTT.